This TCR beta chain was found in a study of blood T cell repertoires in COVID-19. On the study more broadly: Spain, Italy and the United States supplied samples that represented acute and convalescent COVID-19. Sources were T cells, B-cell-depleted T cells, or PBMCs; the material itself was cDNA or gDNA.

In the authors' workflow: The authors estimated nucleated cell counts from reference gene primer amplification. Assay: immunoSEQ multiplex PCR; the TCRdb copy retains only in-frame clones and omits some. The DNA gave D and trimming, while V, J and clone size come from that table. The table includes about 150,000 clones, roughly nine tenths detected once. CDR3 length: 15 residues. Germline V gene data show CDR1 as MGHRA and CDR2 as YSYEKL. Trimming removed 4 bases from V and 0 bases from J; junction bases left unmatched: 2. The chain combines TRBV4-1 with TRBJ2-1; 8 bases are shared with TRBD2. The receptor's source is a woman aged 70 to 79 with acute or convalescent COVID-19. The sequenced material came from peripheral blood. The CDR3 coding sequence is TGCGCCAGCAGCCCTGCGGGGGGCTCCTACAATGAGCAGTTCTTC. Translating it yields CASSPAGGSYNEQFF.